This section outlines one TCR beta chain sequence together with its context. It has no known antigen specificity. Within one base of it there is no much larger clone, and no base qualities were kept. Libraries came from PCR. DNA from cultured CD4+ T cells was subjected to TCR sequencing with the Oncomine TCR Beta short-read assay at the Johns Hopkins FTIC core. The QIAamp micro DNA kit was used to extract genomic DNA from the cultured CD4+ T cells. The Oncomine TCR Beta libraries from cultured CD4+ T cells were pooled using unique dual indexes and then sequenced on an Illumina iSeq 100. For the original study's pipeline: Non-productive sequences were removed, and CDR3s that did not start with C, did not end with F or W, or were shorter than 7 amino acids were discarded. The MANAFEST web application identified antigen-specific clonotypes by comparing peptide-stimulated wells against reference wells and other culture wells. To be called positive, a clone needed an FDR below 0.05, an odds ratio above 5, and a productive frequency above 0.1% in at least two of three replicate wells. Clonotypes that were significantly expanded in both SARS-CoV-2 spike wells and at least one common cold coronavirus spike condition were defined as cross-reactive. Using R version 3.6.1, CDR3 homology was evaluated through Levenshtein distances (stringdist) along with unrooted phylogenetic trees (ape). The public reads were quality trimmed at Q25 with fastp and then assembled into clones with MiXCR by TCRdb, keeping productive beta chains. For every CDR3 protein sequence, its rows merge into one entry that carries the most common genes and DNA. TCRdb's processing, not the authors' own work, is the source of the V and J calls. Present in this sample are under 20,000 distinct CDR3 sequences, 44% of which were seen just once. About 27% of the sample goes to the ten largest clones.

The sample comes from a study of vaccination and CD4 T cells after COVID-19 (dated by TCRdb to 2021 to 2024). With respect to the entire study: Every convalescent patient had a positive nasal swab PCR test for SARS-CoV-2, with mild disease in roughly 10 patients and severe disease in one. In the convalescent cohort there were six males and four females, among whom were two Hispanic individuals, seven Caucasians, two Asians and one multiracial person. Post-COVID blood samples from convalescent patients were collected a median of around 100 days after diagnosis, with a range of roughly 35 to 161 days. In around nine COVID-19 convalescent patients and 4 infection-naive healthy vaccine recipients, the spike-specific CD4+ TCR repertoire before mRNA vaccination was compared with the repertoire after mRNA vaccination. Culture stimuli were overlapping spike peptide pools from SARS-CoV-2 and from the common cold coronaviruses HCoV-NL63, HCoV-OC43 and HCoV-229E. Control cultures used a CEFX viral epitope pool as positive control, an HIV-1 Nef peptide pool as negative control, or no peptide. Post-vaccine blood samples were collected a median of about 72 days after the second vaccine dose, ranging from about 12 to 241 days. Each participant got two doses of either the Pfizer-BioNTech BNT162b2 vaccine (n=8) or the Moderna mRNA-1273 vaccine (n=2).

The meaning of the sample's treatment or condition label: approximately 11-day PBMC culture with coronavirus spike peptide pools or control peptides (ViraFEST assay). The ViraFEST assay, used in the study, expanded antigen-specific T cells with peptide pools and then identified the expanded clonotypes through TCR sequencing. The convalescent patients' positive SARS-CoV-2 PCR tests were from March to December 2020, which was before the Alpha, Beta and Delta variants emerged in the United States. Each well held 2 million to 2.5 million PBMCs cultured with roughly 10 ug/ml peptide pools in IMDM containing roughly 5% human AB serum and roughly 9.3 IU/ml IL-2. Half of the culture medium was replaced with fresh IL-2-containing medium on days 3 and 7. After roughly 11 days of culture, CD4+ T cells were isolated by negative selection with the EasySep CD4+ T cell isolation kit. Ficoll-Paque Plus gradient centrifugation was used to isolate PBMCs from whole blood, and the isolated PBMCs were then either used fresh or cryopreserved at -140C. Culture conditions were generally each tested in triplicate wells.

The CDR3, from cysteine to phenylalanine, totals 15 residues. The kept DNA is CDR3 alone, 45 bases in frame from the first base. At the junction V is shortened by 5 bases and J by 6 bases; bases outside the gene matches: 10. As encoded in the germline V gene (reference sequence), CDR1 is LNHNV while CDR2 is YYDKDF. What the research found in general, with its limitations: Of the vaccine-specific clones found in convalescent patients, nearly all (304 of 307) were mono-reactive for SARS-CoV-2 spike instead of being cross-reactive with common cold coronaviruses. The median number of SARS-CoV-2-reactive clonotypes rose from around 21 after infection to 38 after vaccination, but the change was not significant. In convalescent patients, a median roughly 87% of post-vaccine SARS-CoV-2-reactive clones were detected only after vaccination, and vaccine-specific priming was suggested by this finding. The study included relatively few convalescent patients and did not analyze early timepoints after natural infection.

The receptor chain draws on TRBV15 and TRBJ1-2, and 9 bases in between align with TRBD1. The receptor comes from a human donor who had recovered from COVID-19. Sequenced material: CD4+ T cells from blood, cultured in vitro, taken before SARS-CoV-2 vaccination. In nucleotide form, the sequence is TGTGCCACCAGCTGGGACAGGGTTTTAATGGATGGCTACACCTTC. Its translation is CATSWDRVLMDGYTF.